The subject of this entry is one T cell receptor (beta chain). Its target is not known. This sample is part of a study of cytomegalovirus exposure and HLA in healthy donors. Study-wide results and limits: Upon later analysis, HLA-associated TCR beta chains proved more clonally expanded than other, equally common chains. Several of the most significant clusters appeared linked to common viral pathogens, based on a later analysis. A few CMV-associated chains were confirmed in vitro to be specific for CMV antigens.

The V segment lost 3 bases and the J segment 6 bases; nucleotides outside the gene matches: 3. CDR3 length: 14 residues. Germline V lookup: CDR1 MRHNA, CDR2 SNTAGT. PCR employed 60 Vbeta and 13 Jbeta primers. TCRdb keeps only in-frame clones here, not all; method: immunoSEQ multiplex PCR. The repertoire includes some 150,000 clones, around 85% of them detected once, and more than 0.7% sits in the top ten. The source is a woman aged 25-40 years in good health and CMV-seronegative. Sequencing was done on a sample of PBMCs. The V and J genes are TRBV6-4 and TRBJ2-4; 9 bases line up with TRBD2. CDR3 loop: CASSDGSGGNIQYF. In DNA form, the CDR3 reads TGTGCCAGCAGTGATGGTAGCGGGGGAAACATTCAGTACTTC.